The present TCR beta chain was sequenced within a study of T cell responses to AZD1222 COVID-19 vaccine. Germline CDR1 SGHDN, CDR2 FVKESK. This CDR3 is 12 amino acids long. V was clipped by 4 bases and J by 4 bases, with 5 bases between them. On this clone itself: The antigen remains undetermined.

Study-wide points: Regions 160-218 and 743-854 held dominance among vaccine-associated CD4 TCRs, which spanned spike. There were mostly white British donors and more females than males, and clonal diversity was possibly underestimated.

TCRdb's copy holds only in-frame clones and misses some; the assay was immunoSEQ multiplex PCR. Among 180,000 or so clones listed, about nine tenths were seen once. This TCR derives from an adult who received the MenACWY meningococcal vaccine as a control. The sample here was peripheral blood, taken 28 days after the second dose of the MenACWY control vaccine. The V call is TRBV14, the J call TRBJ1-5; the D is unclear. The CDR3 spells CASSPPNQPQHF. The CDR3 DNA reads TGTGCCAGCAGCCCCCCTAATCAGCCCCAGCATTTT.